The 2 T cell receptor beta chains reported below all come from one sample, sequenced in a study of T cells after yellow fever vaccination. One entry per CDR3 protein, called by TCRdb with MiXCR from the 5' RACE reads. The sample shows 250,000 or so distinct CDR3 sequences, less than 9% of them seen only once. The specimen comprised CD4+ T cells sorted from PBMCs, sampled 15 days after the yellow fever booster vaccination. The receptors derive from a man aged 30 to 45 who received the YFV17D yellow fever vaccine.

This clonotype has at least ten counts. The V call is TRBV24-1, the J call TRBJ2-2, with D perhaps TRBD1 or TRBD2 (5 bases each). The CDR3 has 15 residues. Germline V CDR1 and CDR2: KGHDR, SFDVKD. With 6 bases removed from V and 4 bases from J, the gap between germline ends came to 14 bases. CDR3 residues: CATSHDRGFTGELFF. The CDR3 DNA reads TGTGCCACCAGTCACGACCGGGGCTTCACCGGGGAGCTGTTTTTT.

The DNA for the CDR3 is TGTGCCAGCAGTTTATTCGGGGGGGACAGGGGCTACAATGAGCAGTTCTTC. It is translated as CASSLFGGDRGYNEQFF. This chain joins TRBV27 and TRBJ2-1; TRBD1 aligns across 10 bases. CDR3 length: 17 residues. Unmatched junction bases numbered 6, after V lost 1 base and J lost 3 bases. Germline-derived CDR1 and CDR2 are MNHEY and SMNVEV (reference sequence).